This T cell receptor beta chain was profiled in a study of cytomegalovirus exposure and HLA in healthy donors. Study conclusions and caveats: Solely CMV serostatus was available to characterize immune exposure. Within a later analysis, the majority of CMV-associated TCR beta chains appeared HLA-restricted. Some segments of the V type, notably TRBV6-2 and TRBV6-3, were excluded as indistinguishable. Reports state that TCR beta sequences accurately predicted most subjects' HLA-A and HLA-B alleles.

The PCR contained 60 Vbeta and 13 Jbeta primers. Sequencing was performed with immunoSEQ multiplex PCR; in TCRdb, only in-frame clones are kept and a portion is missing. The sample table sets out tens of thousands of clones. In germline, CDR1 is SQVTM, CDR2 ANQGSEA. CDR3 length: 15 residues. Trimming removed 4 bases from V and 4 bases from J; junction bases left unmatched: 11. A word on this clone: Its antigen is not known.

The receptor's source is a male donor in good health and CMV-seropositive. Sequenced sample: PBMCs. This rearrangement joins TRBV29-1 to TRBJ2-7; TRBD1 agrees at 9 bases. The DNA of the CDR3 is TGCAGCGTTGTAAAGGGGACAGGGATTGTATACGAGCAGTACTTC. Its protein product is CSVVKGTGIVYEQYF.